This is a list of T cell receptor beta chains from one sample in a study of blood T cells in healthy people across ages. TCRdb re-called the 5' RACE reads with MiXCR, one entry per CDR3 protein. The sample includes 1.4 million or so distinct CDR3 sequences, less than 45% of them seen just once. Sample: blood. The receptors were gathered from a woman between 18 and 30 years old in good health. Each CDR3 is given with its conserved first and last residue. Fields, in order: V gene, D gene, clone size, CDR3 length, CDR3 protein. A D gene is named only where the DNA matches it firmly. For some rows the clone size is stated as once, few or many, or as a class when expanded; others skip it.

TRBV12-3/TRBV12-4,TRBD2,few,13,CASSARGGGEQYF
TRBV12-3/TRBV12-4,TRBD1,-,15,CASSTDRGPTYGYTF
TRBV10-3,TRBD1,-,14,CAISDGTGGDTQYF
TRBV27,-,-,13,CASSIRGPYEQYF
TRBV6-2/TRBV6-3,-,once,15,CASSPRTEGADTQYF
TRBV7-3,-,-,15,CASSRIRGGRDTQYF
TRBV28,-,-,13,CASRDTLYNEQYF
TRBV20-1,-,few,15,CSARDPSSGTYEQYF
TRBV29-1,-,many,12,CSVGTDPYGYTF
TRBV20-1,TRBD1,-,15,CSAMGQGASTDTQYF
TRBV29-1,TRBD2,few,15,CSVEDGGRAADTQYF
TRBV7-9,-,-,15,CASSLGQAAFYEQYF
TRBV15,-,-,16,CATSRRIWEQGYEQYF
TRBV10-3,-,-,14,CAISDSGVTYEQYF
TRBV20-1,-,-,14,CSARAGEGNNEQFF
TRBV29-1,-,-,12,CSETGTRNEQFF
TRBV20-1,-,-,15,CSARRQTSGNTEAFF
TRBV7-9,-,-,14,CASSPAGGLYGYTF
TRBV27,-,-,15,CASSLMTGGDYGYTF
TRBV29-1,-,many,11,CSVGDTDTQYF
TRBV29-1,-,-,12,CSVAEKKDTQYF
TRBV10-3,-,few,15,CAISESGVPSYEQYF
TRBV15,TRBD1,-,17,CATSFYRGLSRTDTQYF
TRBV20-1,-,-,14,CSADPQGVSAGYTF
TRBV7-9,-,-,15,CASSSVAGLNQPQHF
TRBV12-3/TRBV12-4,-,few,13,CASSSPLGVEQYF
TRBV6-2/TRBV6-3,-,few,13,CASETSGWNEQFF
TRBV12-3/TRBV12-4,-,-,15,CASSFYDRPAYEQFF
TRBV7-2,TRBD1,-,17,CASSSRDRGNANTEAFF
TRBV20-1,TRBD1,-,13,CSAEGTGRYEQYF
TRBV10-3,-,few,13,CAIKLSGSYEQYF